This T cell receptor beta chain was documented in a study of memory CD4+ T cells and cytomegalovirus serostatus (dated by TCRdb to the late 2010s). Background for the entire study: The cohort comprised some 35 healthy Belgian adults, 9 CMV seropositive and about 25 CMV seronegative. To replicate a published TCR-based CMV serostatus classifier, the researchers sequenced the CD4+ memory TCRbeta repertoires of a Belgian cohort whose cytomegalovirus serostatus was known.

The germline V gene sets CDR1 to SGDLS and CDR2 to YYNGEE. The CDR3 numbers 14 residues from cysteine through phenylalanine. Only the CDR3 portion is preserved as DNA: 42 bases, with reading frame beginning at the first base. V is trimmed back by 3 bases and J by 0 bases, and the junction contains 2 bases that no gene match accounts for. The research as a whole found: Only CD4+CD45RO+ memory cells were sequenced, unlike the original study, which covered naive and memory CD4+ and CD8+ populations. A median bootstrapped AUC of around 0.95 with a 95% CI of 0.76-1.00 was achieved on the Belgian cohort by the original-framework classifier. For predicting CMV serostatus, the median bootstrapped AUC was approximately 0.96 using the original framework and around 0.91 using a US-trained random forest. Of around 160 previously reported CMV-associated TCRbeta sequences, approximately 70 appeared in the CD4+ memory repertoires, each in one to five individuals. The results were read as suggesting that the CMV-associated TCR signature is, for the most part, present in the CD4+ memory repertoire.

Genomic DNA was extracted from sorted cells with the Quick-DNA Microprep Kit. Amplification of TCRbeta DNA was done with the immunoSEQ hsTCRbeta kit, following the protocol from the manufacturer. An Illumina MiSeq instrument was used to sequence the TCRbeta libraries. Per the authors' processing: After out-of-frame sequences were removed, some 2.1 million distinct TCRbeta sequences remained, averaging around 70,000 per individual. Each individual was scored according to the count of about 150 previously reported CMV-associated TCRbeta sequences and the total productive distinct TCRbeta count. A beta-binomial model was reimplemented in Python, and scikit-learn random forests with default parameters were trained on US cohort data. On the Belgian cohort, classifier performance was reported as the median AUC, along with percentile confidence intervals, across 10,000 bootstrap iterations. Drawn from immuneACCESS, this table holds only the in-frame rearrangements with V and J called that TCRdb kept. Clones are partly lost; checked studies trace under half to an unresolved V gene and leave the rest unexplained. V, J and clone size are taken as reported in that table, and D and trimming were inferred from the DNA itself. In all, the sample holds 50,000 to 70,000 clones, and 70% to 75% of those were seen once. The top ten constitute roughly 3% of the sample.

This clone has more than one count but fewer than ten. Its antigen remains undetermined. Per-nucleotide qualities are absent, and no much larger clonotype sits a single base away. Single viable CD3+CD4+CD8-CD45RO+ cells were sorted as memory CD4+ T cells on a FACSAria II. To determine CMV serostatus, a Roche Elecsys assay was used that detects serum IgG against CMV pp150, pp28, p38 and p52. Following thawing, total CD4+ T cells were enriched through positive selection using CD4 magnetic microbeads. The samples came from a different study that was designed specifically to examine the CD4+ T cell memory repertoire. Peripheral blood mononuclear cells were isolated and cryopreserved according to standard operating procedures, and serum was stored at -80 degrees C. The staining relied on CD3-PerCP (BW264/56), CD4-APC (RPA-T4), CD45RO-PE (UCHT1) and CD8-Pacific Orange (3B5) antibodies, and Sytox blue was used to exclude non-viable cells.

The origin of this receptor is an adult in good health and CMV-seropositive. Source material: memory CD4+ T cells from blood. In this chain, TRBV9 is recombined with TRBJ1-2; the junction holds 7 bases that match TRBD1. The CDR3 has the sequence CASSEGQTNYGYTF. The nucleotides read TGTGCCAGCAGCGAGGGACAGACTAACTATGGCTACACCTTC.